Reported below is one T cell receptor (beta chain). The primer mix had 60 Vbeta and 13 Jbeta primers. The protocol was immunoSEQ multiplex PCR, while the TCRdb copy is restricted to in-frame clones and leaves out a portion. This sample carries more than 95,000 clones, with 0.9% to 1.2% going to the ten biggest clones. This CDR3 is 14 amino acids long. Between the trimmed V and J ends, which lost 6 bases and 4 bases, there was a span of 15 bases. The germline V gene has CDR1 KGHSH and CDR2 LQKENI. These data belong to a study of cytomegalovirus exposure and HLA in healthy donors. Healthy bone marrow donors made up the donors.

The chain is built from TRBV18 and TRBJ1-1; D perhaps matches TRBD1 (5 bases). This sequence originates from a man younger than 30 in good health and CMV-seronegative. Sequenced input: PBMCs. The CDR3 spells CASSGYWGGTEAFF. Here the CDR3 DNA reads TGTGCCAGCTCCGGTTATTGGGGGGGCACTGAAGCTTTCTTT.